This T cell receptor beta chain was captured by sequencing in a study of blood T cell repertoires in COVID-19. Donors were grouped by their self-reported clinical history. Original methodology: Scientists estimated how many nucleated cells there were by amplifying reference gene primers. Using immunoSEQ multiplex PCR, the repertoire was profiled, and TCRdb retains in-frame clones only, with some absent. The D gene and trimming were derived from the DNA, and the V and J assignments and clone size from that table. The sample contains about 230,000 clones, around nine tenths of which appear only once. Trimming shortened V by 0 bases and J by 1 base, and 12 bases separated the two germline ends. Germline V gene lookup returns CDR1 SNHLY and CDR2 FYNNEI. CDR3 size: 16 residues.

The rearrangement joins TRBV2 to TRBJ2-5, with TRBD2 as a possible D gene (7 bases). This sequence originates from a man under 40 who had recovered from COVID-19. The sample comprised PBMCs or T cells enriched from blood (not recorded which). Here the CDR3 reads CASSEAGGGGQETQYF. The CDR3 DNA reads TGTGCCAGCAGTGAAGCTGGGGGCGGGGGCCAAGAGACCCAGTACTTC. The entire variable domain, with the rest obtained from reference TRBV2 and TRBJ2-5, is as follows: EPEVTQTPSHQVTQMGQEVILRCVPISNHLYFYWYRQILGQKVEFLVSFYNNEISEKSEIFDDQFSVERPDGSNFTLKIRSTKLEDSAMYFCASSEAGGGGQETQYFGPGTRLLVL.